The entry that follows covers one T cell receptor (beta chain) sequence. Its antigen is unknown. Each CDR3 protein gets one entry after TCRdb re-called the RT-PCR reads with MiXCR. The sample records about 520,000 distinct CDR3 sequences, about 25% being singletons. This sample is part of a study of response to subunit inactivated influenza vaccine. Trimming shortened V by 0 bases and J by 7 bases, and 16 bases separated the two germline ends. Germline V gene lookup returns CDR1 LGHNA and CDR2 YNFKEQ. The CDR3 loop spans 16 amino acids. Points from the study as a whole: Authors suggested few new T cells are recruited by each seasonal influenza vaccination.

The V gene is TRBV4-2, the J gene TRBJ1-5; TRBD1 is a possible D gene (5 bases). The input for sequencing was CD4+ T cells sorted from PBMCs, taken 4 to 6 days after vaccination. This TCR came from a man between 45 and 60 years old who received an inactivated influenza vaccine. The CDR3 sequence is CASSQDPAGSNQPQHF. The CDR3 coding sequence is TGTGCCAGCAGCCAAGATCCGGCAGGGAGTAACCAGCCCCAGCATTTT.